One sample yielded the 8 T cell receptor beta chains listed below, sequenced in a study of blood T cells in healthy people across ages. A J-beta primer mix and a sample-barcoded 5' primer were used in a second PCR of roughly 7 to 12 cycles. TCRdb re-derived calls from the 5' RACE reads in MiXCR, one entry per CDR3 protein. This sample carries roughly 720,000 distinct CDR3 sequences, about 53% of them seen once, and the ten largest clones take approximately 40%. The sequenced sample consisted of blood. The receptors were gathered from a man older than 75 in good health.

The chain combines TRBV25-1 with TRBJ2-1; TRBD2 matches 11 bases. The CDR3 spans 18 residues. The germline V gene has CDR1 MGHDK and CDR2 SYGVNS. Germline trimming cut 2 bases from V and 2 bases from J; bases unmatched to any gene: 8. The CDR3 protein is CASSEPTTSGNPYNEQFF. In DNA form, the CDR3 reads TGTGCCAGCAGTGAACCAACGACTAGCGGGAACCCCTACAATGAGCAGTTCTTC.

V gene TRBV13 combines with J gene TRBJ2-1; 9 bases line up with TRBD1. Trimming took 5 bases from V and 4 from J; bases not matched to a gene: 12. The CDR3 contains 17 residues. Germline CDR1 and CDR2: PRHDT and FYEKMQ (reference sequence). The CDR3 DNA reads TGTGCCAGCAGCCGCCGTTTAGGGACAGGGAGGTACAATGAGCAGTTCTTC. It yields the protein CASSRRLGTGRYNEQFF.

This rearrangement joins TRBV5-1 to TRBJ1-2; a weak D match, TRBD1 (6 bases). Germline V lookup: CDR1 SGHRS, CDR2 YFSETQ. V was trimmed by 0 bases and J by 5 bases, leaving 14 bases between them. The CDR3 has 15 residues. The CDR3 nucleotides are TGCGCCAGCAGCTTGGAGGCAGGGGACCAATATGGCTACACCTTC. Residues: CASSLEAGDQYGYTF.

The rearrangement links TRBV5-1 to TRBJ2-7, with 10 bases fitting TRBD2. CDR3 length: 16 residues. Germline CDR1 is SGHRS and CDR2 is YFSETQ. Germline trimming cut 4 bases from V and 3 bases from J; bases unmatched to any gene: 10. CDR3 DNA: TGCGCCAGCAGCGAAGGACTAGCGGTACCCCACTACGAGCAGTACTTC. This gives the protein CASSEGLAVPHYEQYF.

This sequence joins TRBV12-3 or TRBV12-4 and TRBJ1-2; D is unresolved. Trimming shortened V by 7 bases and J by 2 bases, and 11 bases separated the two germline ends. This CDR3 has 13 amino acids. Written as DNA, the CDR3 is TGTGCCAGCAACGGACCGCGGAACTATGGCTACACCTTC. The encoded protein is CASNGPRNYGYTF.

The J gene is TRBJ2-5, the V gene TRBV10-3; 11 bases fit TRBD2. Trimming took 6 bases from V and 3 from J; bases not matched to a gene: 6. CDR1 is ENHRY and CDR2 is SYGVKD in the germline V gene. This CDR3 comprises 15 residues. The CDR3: CAIRGTLAGEETQYF. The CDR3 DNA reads TGTGCCATCAGGGGTACACTAGCGGGAGAAGAGACCCAGTACTTC.

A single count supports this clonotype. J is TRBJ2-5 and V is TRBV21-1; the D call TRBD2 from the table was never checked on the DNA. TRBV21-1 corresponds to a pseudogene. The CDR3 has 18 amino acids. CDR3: CASSKDGGGQQTLETQYF. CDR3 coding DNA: TGTGCCAGCAGCAAAGACGGGGGAGGCCAGCAGACATTGGAGACCCAGTACTTC.

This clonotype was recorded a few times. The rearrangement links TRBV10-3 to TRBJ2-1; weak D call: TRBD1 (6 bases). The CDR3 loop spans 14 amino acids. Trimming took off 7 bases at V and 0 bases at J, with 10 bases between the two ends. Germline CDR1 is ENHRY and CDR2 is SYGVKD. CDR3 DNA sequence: TGTGCCATCACCATGGACAGCTCCTACAATGAGCAGTTCTTC. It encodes CAITMDSSYNEQFF.